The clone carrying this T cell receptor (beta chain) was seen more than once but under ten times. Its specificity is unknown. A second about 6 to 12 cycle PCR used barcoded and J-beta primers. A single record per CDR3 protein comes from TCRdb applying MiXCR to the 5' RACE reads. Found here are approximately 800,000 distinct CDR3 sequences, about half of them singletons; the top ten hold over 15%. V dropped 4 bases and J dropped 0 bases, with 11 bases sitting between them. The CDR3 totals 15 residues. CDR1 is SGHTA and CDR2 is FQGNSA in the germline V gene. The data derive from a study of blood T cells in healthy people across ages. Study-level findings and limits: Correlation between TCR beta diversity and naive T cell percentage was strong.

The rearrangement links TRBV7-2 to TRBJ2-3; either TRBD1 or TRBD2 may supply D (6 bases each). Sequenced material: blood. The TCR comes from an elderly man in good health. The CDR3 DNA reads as TGTGCCAGCAGCTCCGGAGGGGGTAGCACAGATACGCAGTATTTT. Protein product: CASSSGGGSTDTQYF.